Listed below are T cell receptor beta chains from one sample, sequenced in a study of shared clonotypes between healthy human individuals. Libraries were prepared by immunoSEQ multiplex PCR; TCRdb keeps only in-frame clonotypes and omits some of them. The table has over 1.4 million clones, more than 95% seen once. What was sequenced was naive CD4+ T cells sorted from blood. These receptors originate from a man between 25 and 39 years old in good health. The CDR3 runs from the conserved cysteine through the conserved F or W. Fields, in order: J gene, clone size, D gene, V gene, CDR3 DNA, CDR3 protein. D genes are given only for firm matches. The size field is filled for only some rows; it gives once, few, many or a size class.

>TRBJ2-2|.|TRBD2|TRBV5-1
TGCGCCAGCAGCCGCGTTACCCCCGGGACTAGCGGGATGGGGGAGCTGTTTTTT
CASSRVTPGTSGMGELFF
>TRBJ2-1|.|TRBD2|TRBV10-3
TGTGCCATCAGTGTAACCCCTCGGGAGGGAGGGCCAAGTTTTCCCCATGAGCAGTTCTTC
CAISVTPREGGPSFPHEQFF
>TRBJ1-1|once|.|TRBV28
TGTGCCAGCAGGGAGGCGGGGGTAGAGGCTTTCTTT
CASREAGVEAFF
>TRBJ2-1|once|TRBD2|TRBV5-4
TGTGCCAGCAGCTTGGGGGGAAGACTAGCGGGAATCGGTGAGCAGTTCTTC
CASSLGGRLAGIGEQFF
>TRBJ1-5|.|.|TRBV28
TGTGCCAGCAGTTTATCCCAGAGAAATCAGCCCCAGCATTTT
CASSLSQRNQPQHF
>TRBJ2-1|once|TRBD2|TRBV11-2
TGTGCCAGCAGCTTAGCTAGCGGGGCCTACAATGAGCAGTTCTTC
CASSLASGAYNEQFF
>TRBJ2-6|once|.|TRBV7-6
TGTGCCAGCAGCTTAGGGGGCTCTGGGGCCAACGTCCTGACTTTC
CASSLGGSGANVLTF
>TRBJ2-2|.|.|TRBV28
TGTGCCAGCAGTTTTTATTTAGGGAGGAACACCGGGGAGCTGTTTTTT
CASSFYLGRNTGELFF
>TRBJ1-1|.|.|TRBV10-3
TGTGCCATCAGTGAGGGGTCATACCATGAAGCTTTCTTT
CAISEGSYHEAFF
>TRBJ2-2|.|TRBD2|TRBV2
TGTGCCAGCAGTGATAGACTAGCCTCCGCCGGGGAGCTGTTTTTT
CASSDRLASAGELFF
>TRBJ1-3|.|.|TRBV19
TGTGCCAGTAGTATCACGGGACGCTCTGGAAACACCATATATTTT
CASSITGRSGNTIYF
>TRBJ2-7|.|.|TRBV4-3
TGCGCCAGCAGCCAAGACACGGGACACTACTCTGAGCAGTACTTC
CASSQDTGHYSEQYF
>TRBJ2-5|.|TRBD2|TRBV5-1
TGCGCCAGCAGAACTAGCGGGCAAGAGACCCAGTACTTC
CASRTSGQETQYF
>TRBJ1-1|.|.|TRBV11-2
TGTGCCAGCAGCTTCCCTTTAGGACTGACGAACACTGAAGCTTTCTTT
CASSFPLGLTNTEAFF
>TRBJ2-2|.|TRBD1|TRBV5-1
TGCGCCAGCCGAGATATAGGACAGGGGGCAACCGGGGAGCTGTTTTTT
CASRDIGQGATGELFF
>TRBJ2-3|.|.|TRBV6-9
TGTGCCAGCCCGCACGCAGGGAGCACAGATACGCAGTATTTT
CASPHAGSTDTQYF
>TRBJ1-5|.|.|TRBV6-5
TGTGCCAGCAGTTCTCGGGGACAGCCCCAGCATTTT
CASSSRGQPQHF
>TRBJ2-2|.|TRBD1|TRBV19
TGTGCCAGTAGGCGTCACAGGGGTACCGGGGAGCTGTTTTTT
CASRRHRGTGELFF
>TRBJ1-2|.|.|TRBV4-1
TGCGCCAGCAGCCAAGATTACCGACCGTCCCCCGGAGGAGGCTACACCTTC
CASSQDYRPSPGGGYTF
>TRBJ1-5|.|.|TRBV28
TGTGCCAGCAGTTCAGCCGGGACGGGGGTGAGCAATCAGCCCCAGCATTTT
CASSSAGTGVSNQPQHF
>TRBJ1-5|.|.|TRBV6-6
TGTGCCAGCAGCACGGACGGGAGCAATCAGCCCCAGCATTTT
CASSTDGSNQPQHF
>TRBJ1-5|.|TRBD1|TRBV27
TGTGCCAGCAGTTCCTGGGTGGGACAGGGGAATCAGCCCCAGCATTTT
CASSSWVGQGNQPQHF
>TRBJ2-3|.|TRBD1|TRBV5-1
TGCGCCAGCACATTCTCCGGACAGGGGACAGATACGCAGTATTTT
CASTFSGQGTDTQYF
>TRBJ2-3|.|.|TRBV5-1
TGCGCCAGCAGCTTTGGGCTAGGTAGGGGGACAGATACGCAGTATTTT
CASSFGLGRGTDTQYF
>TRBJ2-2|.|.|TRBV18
TGTGCCAGCTCAACGGGACTCCAGGCCTCCACCGGGGAGCTGTTTTTT
CASSTGLQASTGELFF
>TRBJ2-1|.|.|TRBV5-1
TGCGCCAGCAGCTCCCGCACAGCCGATACTAGACCCTACAATGAGCAGTTCTTC
CASSSRTADTRPYNEQFF
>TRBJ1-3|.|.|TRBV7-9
TGTGCCAGCAGCTTAGGGGTAGGGGGGAGCTCTGGAAACACCATATATTTT
CASSLGVGGSSGNTIYF
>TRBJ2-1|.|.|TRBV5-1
TGCGCCAGCAGCCCCCTCCCAAACAATGAGCAGTTCTTC
CASSPLPNNEQFF
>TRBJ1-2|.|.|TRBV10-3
TGTGCCATCAGTGAGCCGGGGAAACGAAACCGGGACGGAATCCGCCAGGGCTACACCTTC
CAISEPGKRNRDGIRQGYTF
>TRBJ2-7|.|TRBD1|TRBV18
TGTGCCAGCTCAGCAACTCCGGGACAGGGTAGCGAGCAGTACTTC
CASSATPGQGSEQYF